A selection of T cell receptor beta chains follows, all from one sample in a study of Graves' ophthalmopathy and Graves' hyperthyroidism. TCRdb analysed the multiplex PCR reads with MiXCR anew, one entry per CDR3 protein. The profile shows 200,000 to 250,000 distinct CDR3 sequences, over 25% of them singletons. Sequenced material: peripheral blood. The receptor set was obtained from a man in his fifties with Graves' ophthalmopathy. Both conserved end residues are part of each CDR3. A D gene is named only where the DNA matches it firmly. Expanded clones are given a class, and other clones once, few, many or no size at all.

D gene	clone size	V gene	J gene	CDR3 DNA	CDR3 protein
NA	once	TRBV15	TRBJ2-7	TGTGCCACCAGCAGAGATGACGCCGGACCCACCTACGAGCAGTACTTC	CATSRDDAGPTYEQYF
TRBD1	NA	TRBV28	TRBJ2-7	TGTGCCAGCAGGACAGGGGGCGCAGACGAGCAGTACTTC	CASRTGGADEQYF
NA	many	TRBV4-1	TRBJ1-5	TGCGCCAGCAGCCAAGATCCTCCGGGACAAGGCGGCAATCAGCCCCAGCATTTT	CASSQDPPGQGGNQPQHF
NA	once	TRBV12-3/TRBV12-4	TRBJ1-1	TGTGCCAGCACCTCTCCGGGCTACACTGAAGCTTTCTTT	CASTSPGYTEAFF
NA	many	TRBV20-1	TRBJ1-2	TGCAGTGCTAGAGCAGGGTTACCCTATGGCTACACCTTC	CSARAGLPYGYTF
NA	NA	TRBV6-5	TRBJ1-2	TGTGCCAGCAGTTTTACCAACGGGGGATCCTATGGCTACACCTTC	CASSFTNGGSYGYTF
NA	many	TRBV29-1	TRBJ2-5	TGCAGCGTTGAAGGCCAGGGTTGGGAGGAGACCCAGTACTTC	CSVEGQGWEETQYF
NA	once	TRBV7-3	TRBJ1-1	TGTGCCAGCAGTCCCGGGGGGATTAGGGCTTTCTTT	CASSPGGIRAFF
NA	many	TRBV15	TRBJ2-2	TGTGCCACCAGCAGAGGTCTGGTGGGGGAGCTGTTTTTT	CATSRGLVGELFF
NA	NA	TRBV7-3	TRBJ2-5	TGTGCCAGCAGCCCAGACGGCTCGGAGACCCAGTACTTC	CASSPDGSETQYF
NA	NA	TRBV27	TRBJ2-7	TGTGCCAGCACACGAGACCGGGACTCCTACGAGCAGTACTTC	CASTRDRDSYEQYF
NA	many	TRBV6-2/TRBV6-3	TRBJ1-2	TGTGCCGGCATCGGGGGCACGTCCTATGGCTACACCTTC	CAGIGGTSYGYTF
TRBD2	NA	TRBV12-3/TRBV12-4	TRBJ2-5	TGTGCCAGCAGTTTCCAACTAGCGGGAGGTTCAGAGACCCAGTACTTC	CASSFQLAGGSETQYF
NA	many	TRBV29-1	TRBJ2-7	TGCAGCGTTGAAGACCATACCTACGAGCAGTACTTC	CSVEDHTYEQYF
NA	many	TRBV28	TRBJ2-5	TGTGCCAGCAGTTTATGGGGGTCGCGACAAGAGACCCAGTACTTC	CASSLWGSRQETQYF
NA	NA	TRBV7-8	TRBJ2-5	TGTGCCAGCACCCCCGGTACAGTCCAAGAGACCCAGTACTTC	CASTPGTVQETQYF